These 4 T cell receptor beta chains were all obtained from the same sample, sequenced in a study of T-cell reconstitution after alpha-beta-depleted transplantation in children. TCRbeta library construction was performed incorporating unique molecular identifiers. TCRdb redid the calling of the PCR reads with MiXCR, one entry per CDR3 protein. The sample lists roughly 160,000 distinct CDR3 sequences, 11% occurring once. The sequences come from PBMCs, collected before TCRalphabeta/CD19-depleted stem cell transplant. These receptors were obtained from a boy aged 2 to 10 with acute myeloid leukemia, due to receive a stem cell transplant.

This clonotype was detected ten times or more. The gene calls are TRBV7-9 and TRBJ2-2; 9 bases align to TRBD1. The germline V gene encodes CDR1 SEHNR and CDR2 FQNEAQ (reference sequence). CDR3 length: 14 residues. J was trimmed by 4 bases and V by 10 bases; bases with no gene match: 7. The CDR3 is CAIYMTGGTGELFF. For the CDR3, the DNA is TGTGCCATCTACATGACAGGGGGCACCGGGGAGCTGTTTTTT.

The rearrangement joins TRBV6-5 to TRBJ2-2, with a weak D call TRBD1 (6 bases). Between the trimmed V and J ends, which lost 0 bases and 6 bases, there was a span of 17 bases. Germline loops: CDR1 MNHEY, CDR2 SVGAGI. The CDR3 is 17 residues long. The CDR3 DNA is TGTGCCAGCAGTTACTCCTTCCGGGACACTTTCCCCGGGGAGCTGTTTTTT. This codes for CASSYSFRDTFPGELFF.

This clonotype occurred many times. V is TRBV4-1 and J is TRBJ2-7, with 7 bases fitting TRBD1. The CDR3 has 14 amino acids. The V gene's germline CDR1 is MGHRA and CDR2 YSYEKL. The J segment lost 3 bases and the V segment lost 5 bases, leaving 7 bases of the junction unmatched. As DNA, the CDR3 is TGCGCCAGCAGCGCTCGACAGGGCGACTACGAGCAGTACGTC. Its translation is CASSARQGDYEQYV.

This clonotype was seen ten or more times. In nucleotides, the CDR3 is TGCGCCAGCAGCTTGGCGGCTAGTAGTACGGAGACCCAGTACTTC. It translates to CASSLAASSTETQYF. This chain connects TRBV5-1 to TRBJ2-5; D is unclear. This CDR3 has 15 amino acids. V lost 0 bases and J lost 5, with 14 bases in between. Per the germline V gene, CDR1 is SGHRS and CDR2 is YFSETQ.